This T cell receptor (beta chain) was recorded in a study of blood T cell repertoires in COVID-19. Sequencing was performed with immunoSEQ multiplex PCR; in TCRdb, only in-frame clones are kept and a portion is missing. Of under 300,000 clones listed, approximately 80% are singletons. Germline trimming cut 1 base from V and 4 bases from J; bases unmatched to any gene: 14. This CDR3 spans 17 amino acids. Germline-derived CDR1 and CDR2 are SQVTM and ANQGSEA. The sequenced material came from peripheral blood. This TCR came from a woman older than 75 with active or convalescent COVID-19. The V and J genes are TRBV29-1 and TRBJ2-5; 8 bases line up with TRBD2. The CDR3: CSVEGGSGRGYGETQYF. CDR3 DNA: TGCAGCGTTGAAGGTGGCAGCGGGAGAGGGTATGGAGAGACCCAGTACTTC.